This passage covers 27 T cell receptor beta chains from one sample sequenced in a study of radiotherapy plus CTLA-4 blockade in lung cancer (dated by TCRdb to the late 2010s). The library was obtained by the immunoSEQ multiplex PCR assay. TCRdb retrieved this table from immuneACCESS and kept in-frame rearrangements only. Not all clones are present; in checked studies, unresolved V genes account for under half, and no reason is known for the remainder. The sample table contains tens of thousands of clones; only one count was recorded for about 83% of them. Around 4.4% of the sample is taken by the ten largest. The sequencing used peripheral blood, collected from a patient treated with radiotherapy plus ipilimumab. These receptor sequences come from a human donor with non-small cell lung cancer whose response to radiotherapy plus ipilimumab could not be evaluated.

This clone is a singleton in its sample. The CDR3 DNA reads as TGTGCCATCAGTGAGGCGGGCTACGAGCAGTACTTC. Residues: CAISEAGYEQYF. The chain joins TRBV10-3 to TRBJ2-7; TRBD2 is a possible D gene (5 bases). The CDR3 has 12 residues. Germline CDR1 and CDR2: ENHRY and SYGVKD. The germline V and J ends were trimmed by 2 bases and 3 bases, with 5 bases remaining between them.

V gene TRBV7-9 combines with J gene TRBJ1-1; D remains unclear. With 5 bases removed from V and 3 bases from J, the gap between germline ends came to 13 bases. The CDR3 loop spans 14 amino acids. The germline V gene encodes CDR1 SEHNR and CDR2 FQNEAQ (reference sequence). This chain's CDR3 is CASSPSGSDTEAFF. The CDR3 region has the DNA TGTGCCAGCAGCCCGAGCGGGTCGGACACTGAAGCTTTCTTT.

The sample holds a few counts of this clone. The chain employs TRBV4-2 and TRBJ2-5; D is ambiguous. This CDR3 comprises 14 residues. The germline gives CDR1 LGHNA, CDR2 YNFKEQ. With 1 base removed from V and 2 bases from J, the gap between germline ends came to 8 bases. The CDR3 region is CASSQVQNQETQYF. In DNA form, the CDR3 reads TGTGCCAGCAGCCAAGTCCAAAATCAAGAGACCCAGTACTTC.

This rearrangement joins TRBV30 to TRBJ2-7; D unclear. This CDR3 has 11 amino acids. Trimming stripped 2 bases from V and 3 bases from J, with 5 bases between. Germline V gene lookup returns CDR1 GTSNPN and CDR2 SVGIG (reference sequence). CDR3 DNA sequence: TGTGCCTGGAGTCCAAACTACGAGCAGTACTTC. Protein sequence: CAWSPNYEQYF.

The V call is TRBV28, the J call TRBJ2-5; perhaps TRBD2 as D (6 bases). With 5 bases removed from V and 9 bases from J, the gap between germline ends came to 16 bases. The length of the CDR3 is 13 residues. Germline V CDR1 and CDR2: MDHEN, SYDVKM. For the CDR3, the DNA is TGTGCCAGCAGTGGCGGGACCCCGGGGGCCCAGTACTTC. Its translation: CASSGGTPGAQYF.

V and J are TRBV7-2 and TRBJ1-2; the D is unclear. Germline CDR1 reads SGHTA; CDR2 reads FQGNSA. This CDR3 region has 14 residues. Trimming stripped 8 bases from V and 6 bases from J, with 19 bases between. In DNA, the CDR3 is TGTGCCAGCTCCTCGCGCAGTGGGCTCCATGGCTACACCTTC. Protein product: CASSSRSGLHGYTF. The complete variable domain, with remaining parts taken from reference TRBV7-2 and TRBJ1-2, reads GAGVSQSPSNKVTEKGKDVELRCDPISGHTALYWYRQSLGQGLEFLIYFQGNSAPDKSGLPSDRFSAERTGGSVSTLTIQRTQQEDSAVYLCASSSRSGLHGYTFGSGTRLTVV.

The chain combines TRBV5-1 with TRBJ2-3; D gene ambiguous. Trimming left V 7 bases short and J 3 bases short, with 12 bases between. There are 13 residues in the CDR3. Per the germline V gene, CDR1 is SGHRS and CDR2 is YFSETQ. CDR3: CASAATLTDTQYF. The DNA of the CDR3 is TGCGCCAGCGCCGCTACCTTAACAGATACGCAGTATTTT.

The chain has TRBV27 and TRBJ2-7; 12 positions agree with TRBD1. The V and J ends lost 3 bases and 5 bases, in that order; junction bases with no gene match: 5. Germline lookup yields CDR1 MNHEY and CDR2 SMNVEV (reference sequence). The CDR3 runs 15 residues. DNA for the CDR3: TGTGCCAGCAGTTTCCAGGGACAGGGGGCCCACGAGCAGTACTTC. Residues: CASSFQGQGAHEQYF.

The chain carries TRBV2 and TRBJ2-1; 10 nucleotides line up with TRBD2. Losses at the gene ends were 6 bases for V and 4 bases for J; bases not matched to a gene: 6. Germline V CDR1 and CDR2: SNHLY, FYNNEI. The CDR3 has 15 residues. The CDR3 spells CASRYTSGVYNEQFF. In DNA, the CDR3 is TGTGCCAGCAGGTATACTAGCGGGGTGTACAATGAGCAGTTCTTC.

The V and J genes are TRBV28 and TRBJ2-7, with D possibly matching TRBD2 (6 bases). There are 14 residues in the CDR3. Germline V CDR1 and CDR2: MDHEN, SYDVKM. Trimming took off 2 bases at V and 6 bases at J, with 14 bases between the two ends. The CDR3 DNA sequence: TGTGCCAGCAGTTTAGTCGGGAGAAGTTCCGAGCAGTACTTC. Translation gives CASSLVGRSSEQYF. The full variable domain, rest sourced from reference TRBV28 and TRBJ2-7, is DVKVTQSSRYLVKRTGEKVFLECVQDMDHENMFWYRQDPGLGLRLIYFSYDVKMKEKGDIPEGYSVSREKKERFSLILESASTNQTSMYLCASSLVGRSSEQYFGPGTRLTVT.

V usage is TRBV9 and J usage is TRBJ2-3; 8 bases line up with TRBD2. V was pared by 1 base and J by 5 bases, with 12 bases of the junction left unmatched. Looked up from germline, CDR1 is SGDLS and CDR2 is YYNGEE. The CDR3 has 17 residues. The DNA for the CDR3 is TGTGCCAGCAGCGTACAAGCGGGAGTCCGAGGGGAAGATACGCAGTATTTT. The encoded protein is CASSVQAGVRGEDTQYF.

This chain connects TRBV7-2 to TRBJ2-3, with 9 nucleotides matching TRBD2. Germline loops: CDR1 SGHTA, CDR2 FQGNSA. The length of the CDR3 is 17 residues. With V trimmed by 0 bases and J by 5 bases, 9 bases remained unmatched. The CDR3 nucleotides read TGTGCCAGCAGCTTAGCTGGCGGGAGGGCCTTTGGAGATACGCAGTATTTT. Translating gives CASSLAGGRAFGDTQYF.

The CDR3 sequence is CASSIAGLRGETQYF. CDR3 DNA sequence: TGTGCCAGTAGTATAGCGGGACTTCGGGGGGAGACCCAGTACTTC. The gene calls are TRBV19 and TRBJ2-5, with D maybe TRBD2 (6 bases). Germline CDR1 reads LNHDA; CDR2 reads SQIVND (reference sequence). The length of the CDR3 is 15 residues. The V and J ends lost 1 base and 5 bases respectively, with 14 bases between them.

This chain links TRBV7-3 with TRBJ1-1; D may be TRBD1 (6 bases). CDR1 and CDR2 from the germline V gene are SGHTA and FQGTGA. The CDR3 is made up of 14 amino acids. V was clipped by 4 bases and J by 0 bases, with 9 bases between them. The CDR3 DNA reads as TGTGCCAGCAGCTCCACAGGGTTGAACACTGAAGCTTTCTTT. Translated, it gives CASSSTGLNTEAFF.

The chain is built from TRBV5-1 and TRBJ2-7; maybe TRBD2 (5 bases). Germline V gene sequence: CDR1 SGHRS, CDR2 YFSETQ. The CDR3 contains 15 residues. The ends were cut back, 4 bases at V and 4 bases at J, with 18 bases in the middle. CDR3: CASSPGYGVRYEQYF. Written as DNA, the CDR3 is TGCGCCAGCAGCCCGGGATACGGAGTCAGATACGAGCAGTACTTC.

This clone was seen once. The CDR3 nucleotides are TGCGCCAGCAGCCTAGCGGGAGTGTCCTACAATGAGCAGTTCTTC. Protein: CASSLAGVSYNEQFF. The chain employs TRBV5-1 and TRBJ2-1; 10 bases are shared with TRBD2. The CDR3 extends over 15 amino acids. Trimming removed 4 bases from V and 1 base from J; junction bases left unmatched: 2. Germline V gene lookup returns CDR1 SGHRS and CDR2 YFSETQ.

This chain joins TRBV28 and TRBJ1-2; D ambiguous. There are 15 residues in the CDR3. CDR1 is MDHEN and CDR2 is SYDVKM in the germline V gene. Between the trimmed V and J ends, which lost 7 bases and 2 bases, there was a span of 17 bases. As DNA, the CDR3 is TGTGCCAGCACCGGGAGGACGGGAGTGAACTATGGCTACACCTTC. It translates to CASTGRTGVNYGYTF.

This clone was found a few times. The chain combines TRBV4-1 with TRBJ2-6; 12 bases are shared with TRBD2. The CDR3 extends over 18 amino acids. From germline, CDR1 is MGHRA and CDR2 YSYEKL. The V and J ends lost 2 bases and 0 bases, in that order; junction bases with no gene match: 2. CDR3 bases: TGCGCCAGCAGCCAACGACTAGCGGGGGCCTCTGGGGCCAACGTCCTGACTTTC. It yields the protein CASSQRLAGASGANVLTF.

For the CDR3, the DNA is TGTGCCACCAGCAGAGATGGTAGGAGTCTAGCGGGAGTCGTTCCTGCAGATACGCAGTATTTT. This encodes CATSRDGRSLAGVVPADTQYF. The V gene is TRBV15, the J gene TRBJ2-3; TRBD2 aligns across 10 bases. The V and J ends lost 0 bases and 4 bases, in that order; junction bases with no gene match: 19. The length of the CDR3 is 21 residues. Germline-derived CDR1 and CDR2 are LNHNV and YYDKDF (reference sequence).

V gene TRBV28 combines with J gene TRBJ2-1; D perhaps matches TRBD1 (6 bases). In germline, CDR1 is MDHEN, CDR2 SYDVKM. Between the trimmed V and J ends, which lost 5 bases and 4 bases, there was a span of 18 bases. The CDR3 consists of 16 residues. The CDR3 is CASSATGSPKYNEQFF. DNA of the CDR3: TGTGCCAGCAGTGCGACAGGTTCCCCTAAATACAATGAGCAGTTCTTC.

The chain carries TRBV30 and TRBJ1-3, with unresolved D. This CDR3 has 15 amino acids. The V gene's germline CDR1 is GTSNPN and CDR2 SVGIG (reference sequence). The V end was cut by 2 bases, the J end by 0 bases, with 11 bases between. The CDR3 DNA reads TGTGCCTGGAGTCAAAACAGCTACTCTGGAAACACCATATATTTT. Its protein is CAWSQNSYSGNTIYF.

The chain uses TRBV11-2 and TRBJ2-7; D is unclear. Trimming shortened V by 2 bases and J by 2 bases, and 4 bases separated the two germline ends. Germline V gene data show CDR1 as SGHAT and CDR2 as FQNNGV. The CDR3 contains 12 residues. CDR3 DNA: TGTGCCAGCAGCTTACTAGCCTACGAGCAGTACTTC. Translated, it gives CASSLLAYEQYF.

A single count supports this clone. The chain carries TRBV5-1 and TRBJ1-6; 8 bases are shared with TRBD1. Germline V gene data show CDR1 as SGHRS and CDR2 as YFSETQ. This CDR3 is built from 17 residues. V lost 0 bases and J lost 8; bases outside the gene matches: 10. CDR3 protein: CASSLGPGTGPYSPLHF. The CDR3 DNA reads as TGCGCCAGCAGCTTGGGACCGGGGACAGGTCCGTATTCACCCCTCCACTTT.

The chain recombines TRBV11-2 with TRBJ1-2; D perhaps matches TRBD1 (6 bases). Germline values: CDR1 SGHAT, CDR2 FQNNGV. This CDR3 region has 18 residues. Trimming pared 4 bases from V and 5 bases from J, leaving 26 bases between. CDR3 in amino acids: CASSSLSVQGSNGYGYTF. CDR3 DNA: TGTGCCAGCAGCTCCTTGTCTGTACAGGGCTCTAATGGATATGGCTACACCTTC.

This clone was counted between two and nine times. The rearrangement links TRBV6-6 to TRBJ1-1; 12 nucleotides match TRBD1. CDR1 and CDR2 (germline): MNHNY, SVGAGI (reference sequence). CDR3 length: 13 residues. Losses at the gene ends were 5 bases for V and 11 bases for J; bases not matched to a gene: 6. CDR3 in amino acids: CASSPGTGGWAFF. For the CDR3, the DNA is TGTGCCAGCAGTCCCGGGACAGGGGGCTGGGCTTTCTTT.

The CDR3 sequence is CASIVENTEAFF. The CDR3 DNA is TGTGCCAGCATAGTAGAGAACACTGAAGCTTTCTTT. This chain connects TRBV6-1 to TRBJ1-1, with unresolved D. V lost 7 bases and J 1 base, leaving 7 bases between the germline ends. This CDR3 spans 12 amino acids. Germline CDR1 reads MNHNS; CDR2 reads SASEGT.

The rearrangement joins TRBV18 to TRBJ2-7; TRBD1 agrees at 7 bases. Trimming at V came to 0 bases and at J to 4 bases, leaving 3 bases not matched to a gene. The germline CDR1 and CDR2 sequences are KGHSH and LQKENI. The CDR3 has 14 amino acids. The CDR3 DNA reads TGTGCCAGCTCACCACCACGGGACAGATACGAGCAGTACTTC. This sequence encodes CASSPPRDRYEQYF.